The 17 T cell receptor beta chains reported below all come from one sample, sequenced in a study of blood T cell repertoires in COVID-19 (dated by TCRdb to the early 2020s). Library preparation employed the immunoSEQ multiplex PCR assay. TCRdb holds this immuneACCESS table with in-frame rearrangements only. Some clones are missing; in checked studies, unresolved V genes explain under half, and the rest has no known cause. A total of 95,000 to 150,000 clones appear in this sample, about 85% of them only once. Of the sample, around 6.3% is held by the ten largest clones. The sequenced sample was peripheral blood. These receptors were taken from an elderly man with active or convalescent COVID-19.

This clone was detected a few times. In DNA form, the CDR3 reads TGTGCCAGCAGTTTAAGGGGCAGCCAACCCGGGGAGCTGTTTTTT. It is translated as CASSLRGSQPGELFF. The chain employs TRBV27 and TRBJ2-2, with TRBD1 as a possible D gene (5 bases). V was pared by 2 bases and J by 6 bases, with 13 bases between. The length of the CDR3 is 15 residues. Germline CDR1 is MNHEY and CDR2 is SMNVEV (reference sequence).

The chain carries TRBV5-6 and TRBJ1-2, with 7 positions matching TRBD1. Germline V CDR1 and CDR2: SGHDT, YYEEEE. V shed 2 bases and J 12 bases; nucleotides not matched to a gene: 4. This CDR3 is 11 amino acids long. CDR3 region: CASSLQGTDTF. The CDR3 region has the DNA TGTGCCAGCAGCTTACAGGGGACGGACACCTTC.

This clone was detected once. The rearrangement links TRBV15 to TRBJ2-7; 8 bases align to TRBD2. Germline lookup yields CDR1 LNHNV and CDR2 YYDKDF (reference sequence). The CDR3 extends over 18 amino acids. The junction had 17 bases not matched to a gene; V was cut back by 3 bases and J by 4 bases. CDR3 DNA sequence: TGTGCCACCAGCAGCGGGGGCCGGGGGGGTTCTGGAGTGTACGAGCAGTACTTC. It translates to CATSSGGRGGSGVYEQYF.

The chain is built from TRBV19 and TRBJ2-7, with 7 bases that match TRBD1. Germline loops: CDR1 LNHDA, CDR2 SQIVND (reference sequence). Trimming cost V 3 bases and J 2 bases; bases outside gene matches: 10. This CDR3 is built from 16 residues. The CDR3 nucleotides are TGTGCCAGTAGTATCGCCACAGGGGCCGTTACCTACGAGCAGTACTTC. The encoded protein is CASSIATGAVTYEQYF.

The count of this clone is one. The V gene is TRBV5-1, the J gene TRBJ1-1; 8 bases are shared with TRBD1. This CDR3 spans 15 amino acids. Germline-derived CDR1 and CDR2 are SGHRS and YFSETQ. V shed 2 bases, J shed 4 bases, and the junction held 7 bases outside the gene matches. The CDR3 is CASSLLGQATTEAFF. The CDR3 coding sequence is TGCGCCAGCAGCTTACTGGGACAGGCGACCACTGAAGCTTTCTTT.

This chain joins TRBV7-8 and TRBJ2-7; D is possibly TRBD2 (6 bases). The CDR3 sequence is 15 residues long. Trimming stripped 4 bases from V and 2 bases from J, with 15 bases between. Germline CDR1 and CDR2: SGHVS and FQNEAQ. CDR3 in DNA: TGTGCCAGCAGCTCGACCGGGACTTCACCCTACGAGCAGTACTTC. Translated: CASSSTGTSPYEQYF. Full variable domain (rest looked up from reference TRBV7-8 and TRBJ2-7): GAGVSQSPRYKVAKRGQDVALRCDPISGHVSLFWYQQALGQGPEFLTYFQNEAQLDKSGLPSDRFFAERPEGSVSTLKIQRTQQEDSAVYLCASSSTGTSPYEQYFGPGTRLTVT.

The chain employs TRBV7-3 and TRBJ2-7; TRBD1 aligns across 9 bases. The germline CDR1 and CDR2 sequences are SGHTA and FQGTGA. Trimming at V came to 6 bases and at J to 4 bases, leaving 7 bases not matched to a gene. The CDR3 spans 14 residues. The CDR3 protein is CASSQTGGEYEQYF. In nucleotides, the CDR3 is TGTGCCAGCAGTCAAACAGGGGGCGAGTACGAGCAGTACTTC.

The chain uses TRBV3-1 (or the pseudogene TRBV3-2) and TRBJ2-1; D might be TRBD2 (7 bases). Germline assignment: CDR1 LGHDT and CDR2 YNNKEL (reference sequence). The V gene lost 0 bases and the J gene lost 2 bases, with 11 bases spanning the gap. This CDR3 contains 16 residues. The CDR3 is CASSQDQGGAYNEQFF. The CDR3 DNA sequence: TGTGCCAGCAGCCAAGATCAAGGGGGGGCCTACAATGAGCAGTTCTTC.

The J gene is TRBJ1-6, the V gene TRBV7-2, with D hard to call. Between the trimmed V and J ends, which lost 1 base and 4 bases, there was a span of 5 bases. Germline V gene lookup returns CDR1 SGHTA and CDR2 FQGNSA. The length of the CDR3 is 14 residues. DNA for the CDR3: TGTGCCAGCAGCTTAGACGGGTATAATTCACCCCTCCACTTT. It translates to CASSLDGYNSPLHF.

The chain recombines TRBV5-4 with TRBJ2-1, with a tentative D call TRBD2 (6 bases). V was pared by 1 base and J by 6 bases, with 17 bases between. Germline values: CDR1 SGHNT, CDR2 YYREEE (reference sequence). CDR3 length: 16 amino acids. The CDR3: CASSLMTGVPVNEQFF. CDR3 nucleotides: TGTGCCAGCAGCTTGATGACGGGGGTCCCAGTCAATGAGCAGTTCTTC.

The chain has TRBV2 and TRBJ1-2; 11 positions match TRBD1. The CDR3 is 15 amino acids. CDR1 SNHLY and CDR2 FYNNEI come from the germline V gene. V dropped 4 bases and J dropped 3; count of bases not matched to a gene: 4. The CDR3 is CASSAGTGGHYGYTF. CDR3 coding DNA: TGTGCCAGCAGTGCGGGGACAGGGGGGCACTATGGCTACACCTTC.

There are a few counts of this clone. The CDR3 nucleotides read TGTGCCAGCAGCTTAATAGCGGTCTACAATGAGCAGTTCTTC. It encodes CASSLIAVYNEQFF. J is TRBJ2-1 and V is TRBV11-2; tentative D call: TRBD2 (6 bases). Between the trimmed V and J ends, which lost 2 bases and 3 bases, there was a span of 8 bases. Germline V lookup: CDR1 SGHAT, CDR2 FQNNGV. This CDR3 is built from 14 residues.

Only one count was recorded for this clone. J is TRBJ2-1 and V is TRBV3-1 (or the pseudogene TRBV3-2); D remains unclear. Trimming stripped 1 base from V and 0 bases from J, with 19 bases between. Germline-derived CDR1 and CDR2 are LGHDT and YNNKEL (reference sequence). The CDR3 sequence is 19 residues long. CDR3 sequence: CASSQGFSARSLSYNEQFF. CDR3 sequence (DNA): TGTGCCAGCAGCCAAGGATTTTCCGCTCGAAGCCTCTCCTACAATGAGCAGTTCTTC.

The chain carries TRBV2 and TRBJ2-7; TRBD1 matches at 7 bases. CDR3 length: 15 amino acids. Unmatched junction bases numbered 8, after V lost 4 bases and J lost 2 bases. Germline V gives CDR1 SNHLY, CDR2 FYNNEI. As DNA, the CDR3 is TGTGCCAGCAGTGTGGGAAGACAGGGACCCTACGAGCAGTACTTC. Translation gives CASSVGRQGPYEQYF.

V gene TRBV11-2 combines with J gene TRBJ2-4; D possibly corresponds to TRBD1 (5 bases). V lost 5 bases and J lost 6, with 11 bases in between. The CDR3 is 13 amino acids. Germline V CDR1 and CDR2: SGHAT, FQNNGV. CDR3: CASSPQGGNIQYF. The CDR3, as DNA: TGTGCCAGCAGCCCTCAGGGTGGAAACATTCAGTACTTC. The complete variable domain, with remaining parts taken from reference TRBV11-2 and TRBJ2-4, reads EAGVAQSPRYKIIEKRQSVAFWCNPISGHATLYWYQQILGQGPKLLIQFQNNGVVDDSQLPKDRFSAERLKGVDSTLKIQPAKLEDSAVYLCASSPQGGNIQYFGAGTRLSVL.

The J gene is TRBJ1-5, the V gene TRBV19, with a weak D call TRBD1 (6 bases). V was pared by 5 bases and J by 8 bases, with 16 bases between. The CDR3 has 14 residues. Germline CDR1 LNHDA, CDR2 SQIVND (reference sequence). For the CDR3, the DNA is TGTGCCAGTAGTTCCGGACAGTGGTGGGAGCCCCAGCATTTT. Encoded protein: CASSSGQWWEPQHF.

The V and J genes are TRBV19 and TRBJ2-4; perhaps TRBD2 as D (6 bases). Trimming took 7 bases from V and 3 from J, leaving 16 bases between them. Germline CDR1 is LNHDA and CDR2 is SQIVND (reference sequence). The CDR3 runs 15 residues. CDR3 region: CASNLGGRGKNIQYF. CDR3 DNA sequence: TGTGCCAGTAATCTGGGGGGAAGGGGCAAAAACATTCAGTACTTC.